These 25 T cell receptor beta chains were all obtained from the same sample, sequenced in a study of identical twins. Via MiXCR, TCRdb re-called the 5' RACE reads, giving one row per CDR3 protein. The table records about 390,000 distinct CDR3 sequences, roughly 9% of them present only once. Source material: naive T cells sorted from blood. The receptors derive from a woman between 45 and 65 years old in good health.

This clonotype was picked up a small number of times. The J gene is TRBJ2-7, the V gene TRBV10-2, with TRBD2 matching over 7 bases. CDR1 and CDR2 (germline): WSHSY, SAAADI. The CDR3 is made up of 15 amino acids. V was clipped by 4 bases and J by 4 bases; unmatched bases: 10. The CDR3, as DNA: TGCGCCAGCAGTGCCCTGGCTAGCGGCAAATACGAGCAGTACTTC. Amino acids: CASSALASGKYEQYF.

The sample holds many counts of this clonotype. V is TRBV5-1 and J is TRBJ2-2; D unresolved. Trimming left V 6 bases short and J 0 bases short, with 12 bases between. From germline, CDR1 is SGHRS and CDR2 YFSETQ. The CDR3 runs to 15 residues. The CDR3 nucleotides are TGCGCCAGCACCCCTATTGCGTCGAACACCGGGGAGCTGTTTTTT. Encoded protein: CASTPIASNTGELFF. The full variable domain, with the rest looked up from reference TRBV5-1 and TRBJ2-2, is KAGVTQTPRYLIKTRGQQVTLSCSPISGHRSVSWYQQTPGQGLQFLFEYFSETQRNKGNFPGRFSGRQFSNSRSEMNVSTLELGDSALYLCASTPIASNTGELFFGEGSRLTVL.

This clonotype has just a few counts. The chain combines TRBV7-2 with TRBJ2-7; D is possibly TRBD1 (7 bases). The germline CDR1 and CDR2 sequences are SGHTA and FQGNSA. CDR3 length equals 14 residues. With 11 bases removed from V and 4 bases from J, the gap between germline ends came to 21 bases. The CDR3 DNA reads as TGTGCCTCAGCAGAGGAGGGACAGTATTACGAGCAGTACTTC. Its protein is CASAEEGQYYEQYF.

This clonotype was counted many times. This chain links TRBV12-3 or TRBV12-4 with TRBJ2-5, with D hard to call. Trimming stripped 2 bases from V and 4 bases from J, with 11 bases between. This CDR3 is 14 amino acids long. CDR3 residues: CASSLSHSSETQYF. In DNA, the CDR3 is TGTGCCAGCAGTTTAAGTCACAGTTCAGAGACCCAGTACTTC.

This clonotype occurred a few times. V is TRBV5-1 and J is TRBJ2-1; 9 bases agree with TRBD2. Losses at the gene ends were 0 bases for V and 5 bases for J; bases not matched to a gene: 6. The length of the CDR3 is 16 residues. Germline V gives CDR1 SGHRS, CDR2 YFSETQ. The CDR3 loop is CASSLGLAGSNNEQFF. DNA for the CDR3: TGCGCCAGCAGCTTGGGGCTAGCGGGGTCAAACAATGAGCAGTTCTTC. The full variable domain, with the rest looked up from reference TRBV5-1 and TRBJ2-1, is KAGVTQTPRYLIKTRGQQVTLSCSPISGHRSVSWYQQTPGQGLQFLFEYFSETQRNKGNFPGRFSGRQFSNSRSEMNVSTLELGDSALYLCASSLGLAGSNNEQFFGPGTRLTVL.

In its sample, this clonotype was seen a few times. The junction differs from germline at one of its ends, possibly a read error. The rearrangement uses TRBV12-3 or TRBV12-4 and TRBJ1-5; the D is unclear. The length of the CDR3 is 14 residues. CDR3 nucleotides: TGTGCCAGCACTTTAGGCCTCAGCAATCAGCCCCAGCATTTT. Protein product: CASTLGLSNQPQHF.

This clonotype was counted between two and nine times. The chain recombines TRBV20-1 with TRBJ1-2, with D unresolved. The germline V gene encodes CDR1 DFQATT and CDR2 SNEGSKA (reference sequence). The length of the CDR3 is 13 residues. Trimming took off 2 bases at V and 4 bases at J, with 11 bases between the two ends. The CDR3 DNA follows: TGCAGTGCTAGATCCCGACCCTTCTATGGCTACACCTTC. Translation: CSARSRPFYGYTF.

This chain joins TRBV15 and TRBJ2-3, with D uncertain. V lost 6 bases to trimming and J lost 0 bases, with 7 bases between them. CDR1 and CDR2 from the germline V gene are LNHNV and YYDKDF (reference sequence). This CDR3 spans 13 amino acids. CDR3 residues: CATRHGSTDTQYF. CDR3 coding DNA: TGTGCCACCAGGCACGGGAGCACAGATACGCAGTATTTT.

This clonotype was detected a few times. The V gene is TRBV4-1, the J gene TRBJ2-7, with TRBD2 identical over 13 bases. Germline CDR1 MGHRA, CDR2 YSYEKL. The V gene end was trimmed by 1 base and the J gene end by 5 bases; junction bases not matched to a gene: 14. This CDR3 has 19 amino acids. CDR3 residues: CASSQGPVPTGLAGDEQYF. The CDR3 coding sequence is TGCGCCAGCAGCCAAGGGCCCGTCCCGACTGGACTAGCGGGAGACGAGCAGTACTTC.

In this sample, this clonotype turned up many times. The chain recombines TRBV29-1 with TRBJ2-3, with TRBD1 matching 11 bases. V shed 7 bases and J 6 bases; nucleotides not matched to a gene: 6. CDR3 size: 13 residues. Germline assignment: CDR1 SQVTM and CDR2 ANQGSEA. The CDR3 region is CSGRTGGADTQYF. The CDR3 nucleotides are TGCAGCGGTAGGACAGGGGGCGCGGATACGCAGTATTTT.

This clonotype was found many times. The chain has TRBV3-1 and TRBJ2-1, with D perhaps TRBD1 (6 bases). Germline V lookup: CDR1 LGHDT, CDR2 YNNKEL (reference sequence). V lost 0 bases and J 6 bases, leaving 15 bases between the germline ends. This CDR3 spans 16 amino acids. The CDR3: CASSQDSGTPSNEQFF. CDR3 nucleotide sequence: TGTGCCAGCAGCCAAGATTCAGGGACACCTAGCAATGAGCAGTTCTTC.

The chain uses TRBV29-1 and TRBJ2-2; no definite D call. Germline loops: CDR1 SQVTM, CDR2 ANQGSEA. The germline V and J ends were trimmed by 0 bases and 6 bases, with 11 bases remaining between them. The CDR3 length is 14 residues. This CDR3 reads CSVEDMTDPGELFF. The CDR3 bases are TGCAGCGTTGAAGATATGACTGATCCCGGGGAGCTGTTTTTT.

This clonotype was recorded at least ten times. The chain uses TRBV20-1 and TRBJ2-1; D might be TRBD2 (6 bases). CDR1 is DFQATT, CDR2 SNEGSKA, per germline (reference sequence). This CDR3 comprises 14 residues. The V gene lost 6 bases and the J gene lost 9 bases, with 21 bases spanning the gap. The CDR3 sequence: CSAKRESVFGEQFF. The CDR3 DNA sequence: TGCAGTGCCAAACGGGAGTCGGTATTTGGTGAGCAGTTCTTC.

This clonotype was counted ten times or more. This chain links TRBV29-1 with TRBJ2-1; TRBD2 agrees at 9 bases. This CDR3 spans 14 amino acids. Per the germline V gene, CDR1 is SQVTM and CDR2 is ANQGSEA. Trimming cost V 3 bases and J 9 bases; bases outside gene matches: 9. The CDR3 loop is CSVDRGRALSEQFF. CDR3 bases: TGCAGCGTTGACCGCGGGAGGGCCCTCAGTGAGCAGTTCTTC.

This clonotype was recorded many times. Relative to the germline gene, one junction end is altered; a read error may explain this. The CDR3 here is CSARGWTWYQETQYF. As DNA, the CDR3 is TGCAGTGCCAGAGGGTGGACTTGGTACCAAGAGACCCAGTACTTC. This chain joins TRBV20-1 and TRBJ2-5, with a tentative D call TRBD2 (5 bases). The CDR3 runs to 15 residues. Per the germline V gene, CDR1 is DFQATT and CDR2 is SNEGSKA (reference sequence).

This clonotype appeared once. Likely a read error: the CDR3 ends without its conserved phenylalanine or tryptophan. DNA of the CDR3: TGTGCCACCAGCCCCCCGGGGGGGGGCCAGGAGACCCAGTACTTA. It is translated as CATSPPGGGQETQYL. The chain employs TRBV15 and TRBJ2-5; 8 bases are shared with TRBD2. There are 15 residues in the CDR3. CDR1 LNHNV and CDR2 YYDKDF come from the germline V gene (reference sequence). The V gene end was trimmed by 5 bases and the J gene end by 5 bases; junction bases not matched to a gene: 10.

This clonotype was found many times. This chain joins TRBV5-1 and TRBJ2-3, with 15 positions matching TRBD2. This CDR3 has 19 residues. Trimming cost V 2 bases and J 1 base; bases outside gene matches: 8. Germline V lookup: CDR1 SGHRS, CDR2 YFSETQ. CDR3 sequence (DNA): TGCGCCAGCAGCTTAGGACTAGCGGGAGGGCAGATCGGCACAGATACGCAGTATTTT. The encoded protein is CASSLGLAGGQIGTDTQYF.

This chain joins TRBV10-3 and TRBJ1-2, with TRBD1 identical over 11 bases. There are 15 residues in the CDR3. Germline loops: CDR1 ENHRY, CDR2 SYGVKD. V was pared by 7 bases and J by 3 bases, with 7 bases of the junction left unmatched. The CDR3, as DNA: TGTGCCATCACTGCTGGGACAGGGGGTGACTATGGCTACACCTTC. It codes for CAITAGTGGDYGYTF.

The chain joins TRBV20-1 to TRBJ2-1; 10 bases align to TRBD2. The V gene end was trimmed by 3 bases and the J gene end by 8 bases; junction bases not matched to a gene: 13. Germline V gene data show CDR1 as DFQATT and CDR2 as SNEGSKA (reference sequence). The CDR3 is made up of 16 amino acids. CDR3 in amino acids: CSASLPGLALFHEQFF. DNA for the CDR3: TGCAGTGCTAGTTTACCGGGACTAGCGTTATTCCATGAGCAGTTCTTC.

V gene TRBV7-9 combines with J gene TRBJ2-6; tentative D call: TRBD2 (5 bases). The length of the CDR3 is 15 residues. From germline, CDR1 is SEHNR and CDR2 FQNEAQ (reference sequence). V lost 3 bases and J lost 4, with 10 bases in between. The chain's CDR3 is CASSFWAGGANVLTF. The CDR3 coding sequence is TGTGCCAGCAGCTTTTGGGCGGGCGGGGCCAACGTCCTGACTTTC.

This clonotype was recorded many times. This CDR3 is CSVGIANYGYTF. CDR3 in DNA: TGCAGCGTTGGCATAGCTAACTATGGCTACACCTTC. V gene TRBV29-1 combines with J gene TRBJ1-2; D unresolved. This CDR3 has 12 residues. Germline CDR1 SQVTM, CDR2 ANQGSEA. The ends were cut back, 4 bases at V and 0 bases at J, with 6 bases in the middle. The variable domain in full, with the rest retrieved from reference TRBV29-1 and TRBJ1-2, is SAVISQKPSRDICQRGTSLTIQCQVDSQVTMMFWYRQQPGQSLTLIATANQGSEATYESGFVIDKFPISRPNLTFSTLTVSNMSPEDSSIYLCSVGIANYGYTFGSGTRLTVV.

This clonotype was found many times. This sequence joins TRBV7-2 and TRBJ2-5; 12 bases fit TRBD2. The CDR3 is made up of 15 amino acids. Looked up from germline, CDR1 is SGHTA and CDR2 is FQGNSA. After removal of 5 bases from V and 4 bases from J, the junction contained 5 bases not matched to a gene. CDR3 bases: TGTGCCAGCAGCCTGACTAGCGGGAGAGGAGAGACCCAGTACTTC. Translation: CASSLTSGRGETQYF.

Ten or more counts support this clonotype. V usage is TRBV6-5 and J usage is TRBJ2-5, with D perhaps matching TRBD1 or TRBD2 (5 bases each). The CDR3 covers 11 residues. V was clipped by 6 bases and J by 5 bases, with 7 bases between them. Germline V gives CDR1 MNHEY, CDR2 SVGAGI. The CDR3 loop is CASRRGETQYF. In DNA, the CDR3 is TGTGCCAGCAGGAGGGGTGAGACCCAGTACTTC.

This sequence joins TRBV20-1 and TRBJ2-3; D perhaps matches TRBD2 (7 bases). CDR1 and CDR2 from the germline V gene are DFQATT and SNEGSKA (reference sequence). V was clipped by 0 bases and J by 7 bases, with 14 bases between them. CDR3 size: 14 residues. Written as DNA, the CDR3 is TGCAGTGCTAGAGATAGGGGGAGGGCGAATACGCAGTATTTT. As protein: CSARDRGRANTQYF.

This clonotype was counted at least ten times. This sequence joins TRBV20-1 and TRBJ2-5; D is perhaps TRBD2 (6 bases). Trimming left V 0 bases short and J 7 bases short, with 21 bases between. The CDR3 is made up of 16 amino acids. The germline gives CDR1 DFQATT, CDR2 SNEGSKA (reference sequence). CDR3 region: CSARDTERAQDGTQYF. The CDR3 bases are TGCAGTGCTAGAGATACCGAGCGGGCGCAAGATGGGACCCAGTACTTC.